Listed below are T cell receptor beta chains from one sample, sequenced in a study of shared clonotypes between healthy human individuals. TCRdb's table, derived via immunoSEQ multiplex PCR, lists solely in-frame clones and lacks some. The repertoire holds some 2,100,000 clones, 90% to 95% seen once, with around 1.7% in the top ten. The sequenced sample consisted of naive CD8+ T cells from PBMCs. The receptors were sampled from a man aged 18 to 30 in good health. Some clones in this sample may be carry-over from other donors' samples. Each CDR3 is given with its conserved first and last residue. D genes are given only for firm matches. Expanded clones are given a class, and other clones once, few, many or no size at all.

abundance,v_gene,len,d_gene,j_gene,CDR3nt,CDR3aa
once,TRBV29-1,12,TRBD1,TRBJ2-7,TGCAGCGCACGGGACAGGGGAGACGAGCAGTACTTC,CSARDRGDEQYF
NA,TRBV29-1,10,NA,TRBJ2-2,TGCAGCGTTGGAATCGGGGAGCTGTTTTTT,CSVGIGELFF
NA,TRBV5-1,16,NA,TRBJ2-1,TGCGCCAGCAGACTCGTCGAGGGAGTGACCTACAATGAGCAGTTCTTC,CASRLVEGVTYNEQFF
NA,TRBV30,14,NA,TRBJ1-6,TGTGCCTGGAGGGCACAGGGTGGAAATTCACCCCTCCACTTT,CAWRAQGGNSPLHF
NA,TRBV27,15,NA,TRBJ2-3,TGTGCCAGCAGTCCTCGTGGGGGAGGCACAGATACGCAGTATTTT,CASSPRGGGTDTQYF
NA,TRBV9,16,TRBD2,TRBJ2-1,TGTGCCAGCAGCCCTCCCGGCGGGAGCTCCTACAATGAGCAGTTCTTC,CASSPPGGSSYNEQFF
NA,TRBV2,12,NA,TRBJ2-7,TGTGCCAGCAGCGATGAGTACTACGAGCAGTACTTC,CASSDEYYEQYF
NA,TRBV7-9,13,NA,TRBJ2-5,TGTGCCAGCAGCTTACCCTACGAGGAGACCCAGTACTTC,CASSLPYEETQYF
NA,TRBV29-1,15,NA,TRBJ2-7,TGCAGCGCCCGGGGGGTTCGGCAGGGGCGGGACGAGCAGTACTTC,CSARGVRQGRDEQYF
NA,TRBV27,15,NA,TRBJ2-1,TGTGCCAGCACCATCGGGGCAGGGACCTACAATGAGCAGTTCTTC,CASTIGAGTYNEQFF
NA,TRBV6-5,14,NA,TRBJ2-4,TGTGCCAGCAGCCCCGGTGAGGGGGGAGACATTCAGTACTTC,CASSPGEGGDIQYF
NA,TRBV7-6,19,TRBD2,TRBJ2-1,TGTGCCAGCAGCCTCCAAGGAGTGGCTAGCGGGAGCTCCTACAATGAGCAGTTCTTC,CASSLQGVASGSSYNEQFF
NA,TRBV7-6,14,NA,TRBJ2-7,TGTGCCAGCAGCCCGAGGACAGACTCCTACGAGCAGTACTTC,CASSPRTDSYEQYF
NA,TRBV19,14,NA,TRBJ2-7,TGTGCCAGTAGACCCCAAGACGGTCCCTACGAGCAGTACTTC,CASRPQDGPYEQYF
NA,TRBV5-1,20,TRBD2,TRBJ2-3,TGCGCCAGCAGCTACCCGGCACAGGGCGCTGTAAGCGGGAGAGCAGATACGCAGTATTTT,CASSYPAQGAVSGRADTQYF
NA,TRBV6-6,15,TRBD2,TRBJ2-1,TGTGCCAGCAGCCAGCGGGAGGGCCAAGGCCATGAGCAGTTCTTC,CASSQREGQGHEQFF
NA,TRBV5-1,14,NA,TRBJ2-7,TGCGCCAGCAGCGCGGGACAGAACCCCTACGAGCAGTACTTC,CASSAGQNPYEQYF
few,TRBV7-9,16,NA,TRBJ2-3,TGTGCCAGCACCTATCGGGTGGGTCTCCACACAGATACGCAGTATTTT,CASTYRVGLHTDTQYF
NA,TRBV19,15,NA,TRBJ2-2,TGTGCCAGTAGTTTGGGCACGACGGTCACCGGGGAGCTGTTTTTT,CASSLGTTVTGELFF
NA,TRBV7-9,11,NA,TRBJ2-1,TGTGCCACCAGACAGGACAATGAGCAGTTCTTC,CATRQDNEQFF
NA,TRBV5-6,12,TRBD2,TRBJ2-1,TGTGCCAGCAGCAAGGGACTAGCGGAGCAGTTCTTC,CASSKGLAEQFF
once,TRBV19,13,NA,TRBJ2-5,TGTGCCAGCGCATTCCAGGGGTTGGAGACCCAGTACTTC,CASAFQGLETQYF
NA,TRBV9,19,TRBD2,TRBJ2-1,TGTGCCAGCAGCGTAGTGGGACTAGCGGGAGGAGTGTCCTACAATGAGCAGTTCTTC,CASSVVGLAGGVSYNEQFF
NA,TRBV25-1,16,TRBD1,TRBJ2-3,TGTGCCACCCTGCCAGGGGGCACCTCTAGCACAGATACGCAGTATTTT,CATLPGGTSSTDTQYF
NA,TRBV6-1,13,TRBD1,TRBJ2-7,TGTGCCACAAGGGGACAGGGCTCCTACGAGCAGTACTTC,CATRGQGSYEQYF
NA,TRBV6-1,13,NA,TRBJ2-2,TGTGCCAGCAGTGATCTTTTTACCGGGGAGCTGTTTTTT,CASSDLFTGELFF
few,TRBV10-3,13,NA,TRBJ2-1,TGTGCCATCAGTGGCCCCTCCTACAATGAGCAGTTCTTC,CAISGPSYNEQFF
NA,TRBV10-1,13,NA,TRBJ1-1,TGCGCCAGCAGTGAGTCGACGGGGGCTGAAGCTTTCTTT,CASSESTGAEAFF
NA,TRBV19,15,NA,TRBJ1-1,TGTGCCAGTACCCTAACCCTGGGCGGGATCACTGAAGCTTTCTTT,CASTLTLGGITEAFF
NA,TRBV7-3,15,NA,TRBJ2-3,TGTGCCAGCAGCCGGTCGACTAGTAACACAGATACGCAGTATTTT,CASSRSTSNTDTQYF
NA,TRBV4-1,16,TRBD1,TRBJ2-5,TGCGCCAGCAGCCAGACGAGGCACAGGGGGCAAGAGACCCAGTACTTC,CASSQTRHRGQETQYF
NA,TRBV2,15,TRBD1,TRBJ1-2,TGTGCCAGCAGGAGGACGGGACAGGTCCTCTATGGCTACACCTTC,CASRRTGQVLYGYTF
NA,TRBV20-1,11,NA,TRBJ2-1,TGCAGTGCTAAAGCCTACAATGAGCAGTTCTTC,CSAKAYNEQFF
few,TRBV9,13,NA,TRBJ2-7,TGTGCCAGCAGCGTAGGGAGCTCCTACGAGCAGTACTTC,CASSVGSSYEQYF
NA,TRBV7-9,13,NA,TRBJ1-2,TGTGCCAGCAGCACCGGGACTAACTATGGCTACACCTTC,CASSTGTNYGYTF
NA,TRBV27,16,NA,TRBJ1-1,TGTGCCAGCAGTCCAGACGCAGGGGCTTTCGACACTGAAGCTTTCTTT,CASSPDAGAFDTEAFF
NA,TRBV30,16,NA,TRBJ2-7,TGTGCCTGGAGTGGTTTGGGCCCCCAGCACCCCTACGAGCAGTACTTC,CAWSGLGPQHPYEQYF
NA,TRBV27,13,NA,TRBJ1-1,TGTGCCAGCAGTTTAGCTCGACAGCTTGAAGCTTTCTTT,CASSLARQLEAFF
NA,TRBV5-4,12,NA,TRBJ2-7,TGTGCCAGCAGCTCAGTTGTCAACGAGCAGTACTTC,CASSSVVNEQYF
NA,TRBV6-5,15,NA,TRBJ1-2,TGTGCCAGCAGTTTCGACCGGACAGCTAACTATGGCTACACCTTC,CASSFDRTANYGYTF
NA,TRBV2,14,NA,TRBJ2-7,TGTGCCAGCAGTGATCCCAGGACAACCTACGAGCAGTACTTC,CASSDPRTTYEQYF
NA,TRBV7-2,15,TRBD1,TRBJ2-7,TGTGCCAGCAGCTTAGTGGGACAGGGGGCCTACGAGCAGTACTTC,CASSLVGQGAYEQYF